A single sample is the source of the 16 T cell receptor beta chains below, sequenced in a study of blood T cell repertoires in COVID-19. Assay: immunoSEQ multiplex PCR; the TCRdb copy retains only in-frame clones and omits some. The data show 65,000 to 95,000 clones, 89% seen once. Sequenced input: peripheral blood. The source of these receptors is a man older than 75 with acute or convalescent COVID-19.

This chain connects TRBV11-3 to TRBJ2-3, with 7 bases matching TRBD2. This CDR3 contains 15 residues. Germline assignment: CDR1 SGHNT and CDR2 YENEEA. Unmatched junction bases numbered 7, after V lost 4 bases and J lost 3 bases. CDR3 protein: CASSSGDYTTDTQYF. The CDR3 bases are TGTGCCAGCAGCTCCGGGGACTATACAACAGATACGCAGTATTTT.

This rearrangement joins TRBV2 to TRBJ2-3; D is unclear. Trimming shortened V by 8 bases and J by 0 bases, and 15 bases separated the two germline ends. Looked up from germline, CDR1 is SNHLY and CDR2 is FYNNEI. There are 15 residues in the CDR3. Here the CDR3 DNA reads TGTGCCAGCGGCTCCACTATACCTAGCACAGATACGCAGTATTTT. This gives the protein CASGSTIPSTDTQYF.

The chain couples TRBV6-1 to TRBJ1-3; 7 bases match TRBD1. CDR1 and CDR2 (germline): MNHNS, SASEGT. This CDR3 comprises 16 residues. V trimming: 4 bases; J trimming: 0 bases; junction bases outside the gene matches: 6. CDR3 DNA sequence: TGTGCCAGCAGTGCAGGGACAGCCGACTCTGGAAACACCATATATTTT. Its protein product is CASSAGTADSGNTIYF.

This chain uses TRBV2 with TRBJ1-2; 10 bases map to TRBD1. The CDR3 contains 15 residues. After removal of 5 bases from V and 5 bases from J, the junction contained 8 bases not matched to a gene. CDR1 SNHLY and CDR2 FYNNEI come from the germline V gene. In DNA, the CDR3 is TGTGCCAGCAGTCCGGAGGACAGGGGGGGATATGGCTACACCTTC. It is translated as CASSPEDRGGYGYTF. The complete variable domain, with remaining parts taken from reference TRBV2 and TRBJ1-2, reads EPEVTQTPSHQVTQMGQEVILRCVPISNHLYFYWYRQILGQKVEFLVSFYNNEISEKSEIFDDQFSVERPDGSNFTLKIRSTKLEDSAMYFCASSPEDRGGYGYTFGSGTRLTVV.

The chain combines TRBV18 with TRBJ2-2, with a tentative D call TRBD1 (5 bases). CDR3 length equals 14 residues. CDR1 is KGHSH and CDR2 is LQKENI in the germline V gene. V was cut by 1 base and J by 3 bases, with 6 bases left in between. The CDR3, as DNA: TGTGCCAGCTCACCACTCAGGGACACCGGGGAGCTGTTTTTT. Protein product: CASSPLRDTGELFF.

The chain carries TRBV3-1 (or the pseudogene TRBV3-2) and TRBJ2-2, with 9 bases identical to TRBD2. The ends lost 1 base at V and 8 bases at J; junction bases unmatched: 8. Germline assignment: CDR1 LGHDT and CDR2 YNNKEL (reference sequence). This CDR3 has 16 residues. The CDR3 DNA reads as TGTGCCAGCAGCCAAGCTAGCGGGGTTGGCTGGGGGGAGCTGTTTTTT. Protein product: CASSQASGVGWGELFF.

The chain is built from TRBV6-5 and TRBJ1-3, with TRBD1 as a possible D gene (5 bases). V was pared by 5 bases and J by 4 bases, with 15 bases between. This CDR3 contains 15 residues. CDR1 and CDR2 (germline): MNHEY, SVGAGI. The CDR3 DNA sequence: TGTGCCAGCAGTCCTCACCGGGGGTCAGGAAACACCATATATTTT. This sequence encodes CASSPHRGSGNTIYF.

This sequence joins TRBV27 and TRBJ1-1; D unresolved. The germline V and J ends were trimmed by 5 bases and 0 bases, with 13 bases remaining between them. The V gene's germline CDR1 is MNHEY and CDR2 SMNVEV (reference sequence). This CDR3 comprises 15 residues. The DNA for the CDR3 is TGTGCCAGCAGTCCGGCGAGGGCCGTGAACACTGAAGCTTTCTTT. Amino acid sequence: CASSPARAVNTEAFF.

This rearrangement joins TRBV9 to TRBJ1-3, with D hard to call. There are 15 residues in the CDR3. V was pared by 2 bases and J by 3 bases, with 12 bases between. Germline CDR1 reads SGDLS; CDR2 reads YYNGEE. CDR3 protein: CASSVGFLGGNTIYF. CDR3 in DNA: TGTGCCAGCAGCGTCGGGTTTCTCGGTGGAAACACCATATATTTT.

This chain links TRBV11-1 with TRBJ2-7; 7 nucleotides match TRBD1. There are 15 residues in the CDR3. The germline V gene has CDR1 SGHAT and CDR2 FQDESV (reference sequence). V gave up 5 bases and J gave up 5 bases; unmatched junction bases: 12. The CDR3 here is CASSRSRDRYNEQYF. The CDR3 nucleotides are TGTGCCAGCAGCCGATCCCGGGACAGATATAACGAGCAGTACTTC.

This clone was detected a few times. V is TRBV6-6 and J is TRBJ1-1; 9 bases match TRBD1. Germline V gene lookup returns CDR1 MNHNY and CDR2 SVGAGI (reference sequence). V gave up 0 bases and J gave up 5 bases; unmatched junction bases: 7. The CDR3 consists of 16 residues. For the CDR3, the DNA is TGTGCCAGCAGTTACTCGGCCGGGACAGGGAAGACTGAAGCTTTCTTT. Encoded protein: CASSYSAGTGKTEAFF.

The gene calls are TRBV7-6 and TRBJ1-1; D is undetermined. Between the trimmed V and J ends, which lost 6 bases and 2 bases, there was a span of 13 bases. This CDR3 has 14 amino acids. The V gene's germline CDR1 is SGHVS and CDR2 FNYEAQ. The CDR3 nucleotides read TGTGCCAGCAGTCAGTCCGGGTCTAACACTGAAGCTTTCTTT. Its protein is CASSQSGSNTEAFF. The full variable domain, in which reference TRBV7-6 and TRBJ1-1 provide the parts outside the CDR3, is GAGVSQSPRYKVTKRGQDVALRCDPISGHVSLYWYRQALGQGPEFLTYFNYEAQQDKSGLPNDRFSAERPEGSISTLTIQRTEQRDSAMYRCASSQSGSNTEAFFGQGTRLTVV.

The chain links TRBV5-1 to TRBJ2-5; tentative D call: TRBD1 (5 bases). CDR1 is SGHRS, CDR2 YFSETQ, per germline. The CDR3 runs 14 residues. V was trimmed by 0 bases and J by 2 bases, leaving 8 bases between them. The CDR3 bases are TGCGCCAGCAGCTTGGAGGCAGGGCAAGAGACCCAGTACTTC. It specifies CASSLEAGQETQYF. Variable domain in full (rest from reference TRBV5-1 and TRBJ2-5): KAGVTQTPRYLIKTRGQQVTLSCSPISGHRSVSWYQQTPGQGLQFLFEYFSETQRNKGNFPGRFSGRQFSNSRSEMNVSTLELGDSALYLCASSLEAGQETQYFGPGTRLLVL.

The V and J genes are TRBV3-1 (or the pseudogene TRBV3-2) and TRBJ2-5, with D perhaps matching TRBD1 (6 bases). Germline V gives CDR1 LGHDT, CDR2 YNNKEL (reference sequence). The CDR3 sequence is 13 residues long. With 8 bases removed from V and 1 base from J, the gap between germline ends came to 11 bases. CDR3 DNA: TGTGCCAGCGCCCACAGGGCCCAAGAGACCCAGTACTTC. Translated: CASAHRAQETQYF.

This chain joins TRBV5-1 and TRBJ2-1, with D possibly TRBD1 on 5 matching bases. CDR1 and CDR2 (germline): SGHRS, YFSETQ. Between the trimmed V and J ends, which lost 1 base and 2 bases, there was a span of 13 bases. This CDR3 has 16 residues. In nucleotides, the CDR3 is TGCGCCAGCAGCTTGCTTGGGCAGGGCCCCTACAATGAGCAGTTCTTC. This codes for CASSLLGQGPYNEQFF.

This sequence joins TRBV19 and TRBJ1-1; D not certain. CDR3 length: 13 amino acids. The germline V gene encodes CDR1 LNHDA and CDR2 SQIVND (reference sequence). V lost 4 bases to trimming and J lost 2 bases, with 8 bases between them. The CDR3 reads CASSSTRNTEAFF. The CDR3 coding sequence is TGTGCCAGTAGTAGTACGCGAAACACTGAAGCTTTCTTT.